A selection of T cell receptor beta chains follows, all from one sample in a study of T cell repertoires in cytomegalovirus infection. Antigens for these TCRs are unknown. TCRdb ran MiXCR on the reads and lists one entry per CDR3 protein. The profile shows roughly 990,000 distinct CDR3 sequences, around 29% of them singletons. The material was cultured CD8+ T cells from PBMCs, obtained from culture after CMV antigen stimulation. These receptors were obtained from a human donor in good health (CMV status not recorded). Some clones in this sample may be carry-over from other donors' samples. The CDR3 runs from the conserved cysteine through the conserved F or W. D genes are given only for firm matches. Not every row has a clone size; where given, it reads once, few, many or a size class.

CDR3: CASAGPGGKETQYF
DNA: TGTGCCAGCGCTGGGCCAGGGGGTAAAGAGACCCAGTACTTC
V: TRBV6-5
size: -
J: TRBJ2-5
D: TRBD1

CDR3: CASSRTTDRYGYTF
DNA: TGTGCCAGCAGCCGAACCACAGACCGCTATGGCTACACCTTC
V: TRBV11-1
size: -
J: TRBJ1-2
D: -

CDR3: CAIKGVTNTEAFF
DNA: TGTGCCATCAAAGGGGTCACGAACACTGAAGCTTTCTTT
V: TRBV10-3
size: -
J: TRBJ1-1
D: -

CDR3: CASSLGQGNYTF
DNA: TGCGCCAGCAGCTTGGGGCAGGGTAACTACACCTTC
V: TRBV5-1
size: -
J: TRBJ1-2
D: -

CDR3: CAITRDNSDEQYF
DNA: TGTGCCATCACTCGGGACAACTCGGACGAGCAGTACTTC
V: TRBV10-3
size: -
J: TRBJ2-7
D: -

CDR3: CASSPWGASYNEQFF
DNA: TGTGCCAGCAGCCCTTGGGGGGCATCCTACAATGAGCAGTTCTTC
V: TRBV7-8
size: many
J: TRBJ2-1
D: -

CDR3: CSVKYRGNTEAFF
DNA: TGCAGCGTCAAATACAGGGGGAACACTGAAGCTTTCTTT
V: TRBV29-1
size: -
J: TRBJ1-1
D: TRBD1

CDR3: CASSGALPGAFF
DNA: TGTGCCAGCAGCGGGGCCCTTCCGGGAGCTTTCTTT
V: TRBV3-1
size: -
J: TRBJ1-1
D: -

CDR3: CASTWGGGTEAFF
DNA: TGTGCCAGCACCTGGGGGGGAGGGACTGAAGCTTTCTTT
V: TRBV12-3/TRBV12-4
size: -
J: TRBJ1-1
D: -

CDR3: CASSQGQVLNWDTEAFF
DNA: TGCGCCAGCAGCCAAGGACAGGTGCTAAATTGGGACACTGAAGCTTTCTTT
V: TRBV4-1
size: few
J: TRBJ1-1
D: -

CDR3: CASSFLVNSYEQYF
DNA: TGTGCCAGCAGCTTCCTGGTAAACTCCTACGAGCAGTACTTC
V: TRBV7-8
size: few
J: TRBJ2-7
D: -

CDR3: CASSYWDRDPYGYTF
DNA: TGTGCCAGCAGTTACTGGGACAGAGACCCCTATGGCTACACCTTC
V: TRBV12-3/TRBV12-4
size: few
J: TRBJ1-2
D: TRBD1

CDR3: CASSFSGSYEQYF
DNA: TGTGCCAGCAGCTTCAGCGGTTCCTACGAGCAGTACTTC
V: TRBV7-9
size: few
J: TRBJ2-7
D: -

CDR3: CASSFWGQEMYEQYF
DNA: TGTGCCAGCAGTTTTTGGGGACAGGAAATGTACGAGCAGTACTTC
V: TRBV12-3/TRBV12-4
size: many
J: TRBJ2-7
D: TRBD1

CDR3: CASSIARTGTLPDYEQYF
DNA: TGTGCCAGTAGTATAGCACGGACAGGCACCCTCCCAGACTACGAGCAGTACTTC
V: TRBV19
size: -
J: TRBJ2-7
D: TRBD1

CDR3: CASRKGLVPPTF
DNA: TGTGCCAGCAGGAAGGGGCTGGTTCCTCCCACCTTC
V: TRBV6-6
size: few
J: TRBJ1-2
D: -

CDR3: CASRLAGAGEQFF
DNA: TGTGCCAGCAGACTAGCGGGCGCCGGTGAGCAGTTCTTC
V: TRBV6-5
size: -
J: TRBJ2-1
D: TRBD2

CDR3: CASSLELGGGFYGYTF
DNA: TGCGCCAGCAGCTTGGAGCTCGGGGGGGGCTTCTATGGCTACACCTTC
V: TRBV5-1
size: -
J: TRBJ1-2
D: -

CDR3: CASSYPRQGEVNEQFF
DNA: TGTGCCAGCAGTTACCCGAGACAAGGGGAAGTCAATGAGCAGTTCTTC
V: TRBV6-5
size: -
J: TRBJ2-1
D: -

CDR3: CASSGDNPYEQYF
DNA: TGCGCCAGCAGCGGGGACAACCCCTACGAGCAGTACTTC
V: TRBV5-1
size: -
J: TRBJ2-7
D: -

CDR3: CASSLFPRQGVADTQYF
DNA: TGTGCCAGCAGTTTATTCCCCCGGCAAGGGGTGGCAGATACGCAGTATTTT
V: TRBV27
size: -
J: TRBJ2-3
D: -

CDR3: CASRYSGTGPYEQYF
DNA: TGTGCCAGCCGATACTCCGGGACAGGACCCTACGAGCAGTACTTC
V: TRBV27
size: few
J: TRBJ2-7
D: TRBD1

CDR3: CAISATYNEQFF
DNA: TGTGCCATCAGTGCCACCTACAATGAGCAGTTCTTC
V: TRBV10-3
size: many
J: TRBJ2-1
D: -

CDR3: CASSDSITSVEAFF
DNA: TGTGCCAGCAGTGACTCGATAACATCGGTAGAAGCTTTCTTT
V: TRBV6-4
size: -
J: TRBJ1-1
D: -

CDR3: CASSLRGPNEKLFF
DNA: TGTGCCAGCAGTTTGAGAGGACCTAATGAAAAACTGTTTTTT
V: TRBV12-3/TRBV12-4
size: -
J: TRBJ1-4
D: -

CDR3: CSVDPQGAPQGYTF
DNA: TGCAGCGTTGACCCACAGGGGGCTCCGCAGGGCTACACCTTC
V: TRBV29-1
size: few
J: TRBJ1-2
D: TRBD1

CDR3: CASSFLGQGSLYEQYF
DNA: TGTGCCAGCAGCTTCCTTGGACAGGGAAGTCTCTACGAGCAGTACTTC
V: TRBV13
size: -
J: TRBJ2-7
D: TRBD1

CDR3: CASSPYLWGGKDQETQYF
DNA: TGCGCCAGCAGCCCCTACTTGTGGGGGGGCAAAGACCAAGAGACCCAGTACTTC
V: TRBV5-1
size: -
J: TRBJ2-5
D: -

CDR3: CASSMGEQRVGETQYF
DNA: TGTGCCAGTAGTATGGGTGAACAGAGGGTCGGAGAGACCCAGTACTTC
V: TRBV19
size: -
J: TRBJ2-5
D: -

CDR3: CASSGTPNGEQYF
DNA: TGTGCCAGCAGCGGGACACCAAATGGCGAGCAGTACTTC
V: TRBV6-5
size: -
J: TRBJ2-7
D: -

CDR3: CASGIKGTGNQPQHF
DNA: TGTGCCAGCGGAATTAAAGGGACAGGCAATCAGCCCCAGCATTTT
V: TRBV6-1
size: few
J: TRBJ1-5
D: TRBD1

CDR3: CASSQEPGVATEAFF
DNA: TGCGCCAGCAGCCAAGAGCCCGGGGTGGCCACTGAAGCTTTCTTT
V: TRBV4-1
size: -
J: TRBJ1-1
D: -

CDR3: CATGNPYEQYF
DNA: TGTGCCACTGGGAACCCCTACGAGCAGTACTTC
V: TRBV10-3
size: few
J: TRBJ2-7
D: -

CDR3: CSASLASNTGELFF
DNA: TGCAGTGCTAGCTTAGCCTCGAACACCGGGGAGCTGTTTTTT
V: TRBV20-1
size: -
J: TRBJ2-2
D: -

CDR3: CASSPEPSGSPLHF
DNA: TGTGCCAGCAGCCCGGAGCCCAGTGGTTCACCCCTCCACTTT
V: TRBV11-1
size: -
J: TRBJ1-6
D: -

CDR3: CASTSRDTIEKLFF
DNA: TGTGCCAGCACTTCGAGGGACACGATTGAAAAACTGTTTTTT
V: TRBV7-9
size: few
J: TRBJ1-4
D: -

CDR3: CASSHPGTSGGASTDTQYF
DNA: TGTGCCAGCAGCCATCCCGGGACTAGCGGGGGCGCTAGCACAGATACGCAGTATTTT
V: TRBV7-8
size: many
J: TRBJ2-3
D: TRBD2

CDR3: CASSIPPSYNEQFF
DNA: TGTGCCAGCAGCATACCCCCCTCCTACAATGAGCAGTTCTTC
V: TRBV7-2
size: few
J: TRBJ2-1
D: -

CDR3: CASSLVGGDYGYTF
DNA: TGTGCCAGCAGCTTAGTTGGGGGAGACTATGGCTACACCTTC
V: TRBV7-8
size: many
J: TRBJ1-2
D: -

CDR3: CASSPSDVGEQFF
DNA: TGTGCCAGCAGTCCATCGGATGTAGGTGAGCAGTTCTTC
V: TRBV6-5
size: -
J: TRBJ2-1
D: -